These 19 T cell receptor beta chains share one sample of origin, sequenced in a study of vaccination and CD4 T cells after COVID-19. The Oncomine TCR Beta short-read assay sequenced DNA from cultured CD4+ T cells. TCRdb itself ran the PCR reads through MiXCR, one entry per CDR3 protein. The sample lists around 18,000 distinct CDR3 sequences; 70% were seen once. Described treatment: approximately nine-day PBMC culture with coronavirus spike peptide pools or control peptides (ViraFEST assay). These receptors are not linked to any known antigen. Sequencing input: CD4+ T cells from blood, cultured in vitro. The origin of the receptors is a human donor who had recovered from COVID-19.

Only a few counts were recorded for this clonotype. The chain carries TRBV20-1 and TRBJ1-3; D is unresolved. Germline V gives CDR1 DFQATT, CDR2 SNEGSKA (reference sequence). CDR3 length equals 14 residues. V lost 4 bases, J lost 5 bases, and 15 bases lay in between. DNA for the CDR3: TGCAGTGCTAAGCCGGGAAAGGGCCGAAACACCATATATTTT. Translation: CSAKPGKGRNTIYF.

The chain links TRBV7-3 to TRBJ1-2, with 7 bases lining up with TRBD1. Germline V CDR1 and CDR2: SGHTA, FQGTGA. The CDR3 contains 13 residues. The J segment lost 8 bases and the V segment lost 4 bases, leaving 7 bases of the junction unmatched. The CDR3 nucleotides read TGTGCCAGCAGCTACAGGGGTTCAGGGGGCTACACCTTC. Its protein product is CASSYRGSGGYTF.

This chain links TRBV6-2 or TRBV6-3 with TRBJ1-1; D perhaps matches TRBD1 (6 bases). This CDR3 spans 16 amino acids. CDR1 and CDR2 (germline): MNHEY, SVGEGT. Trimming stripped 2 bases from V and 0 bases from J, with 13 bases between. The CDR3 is CASSYDRGGLNTEAFF. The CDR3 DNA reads TGTGCCAGCAGTTACGATAGGGGGGGCTTGAACACTGAAGCTTTCTTT.

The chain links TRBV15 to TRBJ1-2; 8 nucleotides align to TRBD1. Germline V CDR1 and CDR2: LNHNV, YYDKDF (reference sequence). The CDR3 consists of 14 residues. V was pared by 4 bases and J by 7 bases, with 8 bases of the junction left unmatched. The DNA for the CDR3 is TGTGCCACCAGCACATTGTCAGGGGGCTTTGGCTACACCTTC. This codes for CATSTLSGGFGYTF.

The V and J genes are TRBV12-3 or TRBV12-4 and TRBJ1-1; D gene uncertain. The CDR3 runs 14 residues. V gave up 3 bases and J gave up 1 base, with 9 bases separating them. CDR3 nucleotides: TGTGCCAGCAGTTTTTCAACGGAGAACACTGAAGCTTTCTTT. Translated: CASSFSTENTEAFF.

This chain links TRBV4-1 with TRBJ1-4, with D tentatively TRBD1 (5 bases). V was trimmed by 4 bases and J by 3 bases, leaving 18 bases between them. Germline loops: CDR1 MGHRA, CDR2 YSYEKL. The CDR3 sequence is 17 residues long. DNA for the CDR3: TGCGCCAGCAGCCTCCTGGGGGGACCGGGGGCTAATGAAAAACTGTTTTTT. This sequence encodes CASSLLGGPGANEKLFF.

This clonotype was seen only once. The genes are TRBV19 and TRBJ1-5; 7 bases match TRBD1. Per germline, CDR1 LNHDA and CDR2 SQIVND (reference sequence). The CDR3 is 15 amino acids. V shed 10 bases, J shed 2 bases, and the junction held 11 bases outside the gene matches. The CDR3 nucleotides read TGTGCCACCTTACCAGGGGGGGTCGGCAATCAGCCCCAGCATTTT. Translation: CATLPGGVGNQPQHF.

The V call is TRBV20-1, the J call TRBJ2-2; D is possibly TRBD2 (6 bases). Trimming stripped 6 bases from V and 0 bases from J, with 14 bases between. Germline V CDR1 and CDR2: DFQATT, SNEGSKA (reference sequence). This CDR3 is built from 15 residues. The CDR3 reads CSAELGGANTGELFF. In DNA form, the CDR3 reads TGCAGTGCCGAACTAGGAGGGGCGAACACCGGGGAGCTGTTTTTT.

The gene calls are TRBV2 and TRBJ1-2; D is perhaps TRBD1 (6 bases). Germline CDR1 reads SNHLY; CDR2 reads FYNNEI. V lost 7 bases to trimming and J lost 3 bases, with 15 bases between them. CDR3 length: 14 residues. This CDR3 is CASTTKTGYYGYTF. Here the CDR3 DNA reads TGTGCCAGCACTACCAAGACAGGTTACTATGGCTACACCTTC.

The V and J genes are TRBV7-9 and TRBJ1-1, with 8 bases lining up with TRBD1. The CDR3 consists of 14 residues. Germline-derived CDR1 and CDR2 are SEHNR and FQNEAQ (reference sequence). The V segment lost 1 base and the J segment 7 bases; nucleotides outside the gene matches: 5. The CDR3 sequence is CASSLGGDRGEAFF. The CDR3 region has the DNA TGTGCCAGCAGCTTAGGGGGAGACAGGGGTGAAGCTTTCTTT.

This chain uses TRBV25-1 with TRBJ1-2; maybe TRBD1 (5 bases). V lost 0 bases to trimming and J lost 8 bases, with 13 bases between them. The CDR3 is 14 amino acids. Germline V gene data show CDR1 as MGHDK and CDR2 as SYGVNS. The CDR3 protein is CASSEYNRMGGYTF. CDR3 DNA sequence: TGTGCCAGCAGTGAATATAACAGGATGGGAGGCTACACCTTC.

CDR3 amino acids: CASSARHRDSRGNTIYF. The CDR3 coding sequence is TGTGCCAGCAGTGCCCGTCACCGGGACAGTAGGGGAAACACCATATATTTT. The rearrangement joins TRBV6-4 to TRBJ1-3; 7 bases map to TRBD1. With V trimmed by 4 bases and J by 4 bases, 13 bases remained unmatched. The germline V gene has CDR1 MRHNA and CDR2 SNTAGT. CDR3 length equals 17 residues.

The CDR3 spells CASSLWEDTDTQYF. Written as DNA, the CDR3 is TGTGCCAGTAGTTTATGGGAAGACACAGATACGCAGTATTTT. V gene TRBV19 combines with J gene TRBJ2-3; D is undetermined. Germline CDR1 reads LNHDA; CDR2 reads SQIVND (reference sequence). The CDR3 spans 14 residues. Trimming left V 5 bases short and J 2 bases short, with 11 bases between.

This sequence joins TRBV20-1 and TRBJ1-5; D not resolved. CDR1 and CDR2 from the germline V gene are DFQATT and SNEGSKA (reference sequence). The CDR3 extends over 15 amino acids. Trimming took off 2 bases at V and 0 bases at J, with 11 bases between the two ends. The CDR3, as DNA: TGCAGTGCTAGAATGGGGAAACATAGCAATCAGCCCCAGCATTTT. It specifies CSARMGKHSNQPQHF.

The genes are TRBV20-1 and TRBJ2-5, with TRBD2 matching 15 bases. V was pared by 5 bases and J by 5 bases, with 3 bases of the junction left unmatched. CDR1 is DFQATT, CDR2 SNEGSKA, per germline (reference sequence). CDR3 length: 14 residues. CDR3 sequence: CSAWTSGRGETQYF. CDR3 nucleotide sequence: TGCAGTGCTTGGACTAGCGGGAGGGGTGAGACCCAGTACTTC.

CDR3 coding DNA: TGTGCCAGCAGCTTCCCCGGGGGCATGAACACTGAAGCTTTCTTT. It encodes CASSFPGGMNTEAFF. The J gene is TRBJ1-1, the V gene TRBV7-2, with a possible D match to TRBD1 (6 bases). This CDR3 has 15 residues. Germline V lookup: CDR1 SGHTA, CDR2 FQGNSA. With 3 bases removed from V and 0 bases from J, the gap between germline ends came to 11 bases.

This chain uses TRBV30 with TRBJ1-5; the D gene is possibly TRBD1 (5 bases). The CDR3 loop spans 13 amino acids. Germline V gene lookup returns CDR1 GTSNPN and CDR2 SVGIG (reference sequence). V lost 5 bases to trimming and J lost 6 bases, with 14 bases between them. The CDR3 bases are TGTGCCTGGGGGGCCCTGGGAGGTCAGCCCCAGCATTTT. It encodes CAWGALGGQPQHF.

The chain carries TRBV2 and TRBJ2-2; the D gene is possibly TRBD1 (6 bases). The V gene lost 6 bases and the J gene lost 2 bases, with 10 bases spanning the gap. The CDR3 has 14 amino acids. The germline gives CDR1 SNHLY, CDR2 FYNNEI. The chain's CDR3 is CASSRDTNTGELFF. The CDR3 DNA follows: TGTGCCAGCAGCCGGGACACCAACACCGGGGAGCTGTTTTTT. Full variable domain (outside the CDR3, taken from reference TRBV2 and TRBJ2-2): EPEVTQTPSHQVTQMGQEVILRCVPISNHLYFYWYRQILGQKVEFLVSFYNNEISEKSEIFDDQFSVERPDGSNFTLKIRSTKLEDSAMYFCASSRDTNTGELFFGEGSRLTVL.

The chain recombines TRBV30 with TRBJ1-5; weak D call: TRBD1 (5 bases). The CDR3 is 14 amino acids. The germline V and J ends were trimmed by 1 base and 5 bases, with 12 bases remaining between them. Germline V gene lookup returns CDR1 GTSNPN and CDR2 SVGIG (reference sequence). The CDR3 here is CAWSGGRGDQPQHF. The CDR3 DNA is TGTGCCTGGAGTGGTGGGAGGGGCGATCAGCCCCAGCATTTT.